This record looks at one TCR beta chain sequence and its context. Its antigen is currently unknown. The primer mix had 60 Vbeta and 13 Jbeta primers. Original processing methods: In a later analysis, some 10 million of tens of millions of unique beta chains occurred in at least two donors. Profiling relied on immunoSEQ multiplex PCR, and the TCRdb table lists in-frame clones only, not all of them. Clone size and the V and J calls come from that table; the DNA yielded D and trimming. The data show 55,000 to 70,000 clones, around 86% seen once. Per the germline V gene, CDR1 is SGHRS and CDR2 is YFSETQ. The CDR3 consists of 17 residues. V lost 0 bases to trimming and J lost 0 bases; unmatched junction nucleotides: 3. This sample is drawn from a study of cytomegalovirus exposure and HLA in healthy donors. Regarding the study as a whole: Donor immune exposure was known only as CMV serostatus.

The material sequenced was PBMCs. This receptor was identified in a woman in her twenties or thirties in good health and CMV-seronegative. The rearrangement links TRBV5-1 to TRBJ2-3; 11 bases map to TRBD2. CDR3 bases: TGCGCCAGCAGCTTGGGGGGGACTAGCGGTAGCACAGATACGCAGTATTTT. Translated, it gives CASSLGGTSGSTDTQYF. Full variable domain (outside the CDR3, taken from reference TRBV5-1 and TRBJ2-3): KAGVTQTPRYLIKTRGQQVTLSCSPISGHRSVSWYQQTPGQGLQFLFEYFSETQRNKGNFPGRFSGRQFSNSRSEMNVSTLELGDSALYLCASSLGGTSGSTDTQYFGPGTRLTVL.